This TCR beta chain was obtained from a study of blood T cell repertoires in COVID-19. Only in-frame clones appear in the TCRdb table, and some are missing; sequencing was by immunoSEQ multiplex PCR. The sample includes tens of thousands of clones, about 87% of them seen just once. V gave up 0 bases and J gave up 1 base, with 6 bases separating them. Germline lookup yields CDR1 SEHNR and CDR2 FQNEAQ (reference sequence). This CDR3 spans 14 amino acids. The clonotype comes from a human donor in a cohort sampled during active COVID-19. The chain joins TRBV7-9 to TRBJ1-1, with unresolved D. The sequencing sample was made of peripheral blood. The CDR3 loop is CASSLASWNTEAFF. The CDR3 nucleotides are TGTGCCAGCAGCTTAGCCAGTTGGAACACTGAAGCTTTCTTT.